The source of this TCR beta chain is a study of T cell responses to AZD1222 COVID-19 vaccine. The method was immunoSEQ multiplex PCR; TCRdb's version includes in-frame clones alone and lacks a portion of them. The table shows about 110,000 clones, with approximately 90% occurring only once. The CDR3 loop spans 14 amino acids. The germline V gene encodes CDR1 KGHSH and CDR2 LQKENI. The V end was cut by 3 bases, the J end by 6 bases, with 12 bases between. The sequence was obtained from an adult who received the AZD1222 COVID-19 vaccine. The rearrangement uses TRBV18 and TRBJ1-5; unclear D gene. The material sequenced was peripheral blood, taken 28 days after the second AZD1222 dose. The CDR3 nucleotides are TGTGCCAGCTCACCGGACCAGATGGGTCAGCCCCAGCATTTT. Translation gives CASSPDQMGQPQHF. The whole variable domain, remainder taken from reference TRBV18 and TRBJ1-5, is NAGVMQNPRHLVRRRGQEARLRCSPMKGHSHVYWYRQLPEEGLKFMVYLQKENIIDESGMPKERFSAEFPKEGPSILRIQQVVRGDSAAYFCASSPDQMGQPQHFGDGTRLSIL.